The 26 T cell receptor beta chains presented below share a single source sample, sequenced in a study of T-cell memory formation after mild COVID-19. Via MiXCR, TCRdb re-called the 5' RACE reads, giving one row per CDR3 protein. The sample records 550,000 to 600,000 distinct CDR3 sequences, roughly 20% being singletons. Sequenced: PBMCs or a T cell subset sorted from them (not recorded which). Receptors were obtained from an adult woman who had mild COVID-19 (a few samples of this study predate the infection). Cell type and time point are not known.

V is TRBV5-1 and J is TRBJ2-1; D might be TRBD1 (7 bases). In germline, CDR1 is SGHRS, CDR2 YFSETQ. The V and J ends lost 3 bases and 3 bases respectively, with 16 bases between them. This CDR3 is 16 amino acids long. CDR3 residues: CASSSQGGTGYNEQFF. CDR3 bases: TGCGCCAGCAGCTCCCAGGGGGGCACCGGCTACAATGAGCAGTTCTTC. The whole variable domain, remainder taken from reference TRBV5-1 and TRBJ2-1, is KAGVTQTPRYLIKTRGQQVTLSCSPISGHRSVSWYQQTPGQGLQFLFEYFSETQRNKGNFPGRFSGRQFSNSRSEMNVSTLELGDSALYLCASSSQGGTGYNEQFFGPGTRLTVL.

This clonotype turned up a few times. This sequence joins TRBV7-3 and TRBJ2-1; 7 bases line up with TRBD2. CDR3 size: 15 residues. After removal of 5 bases from V and 5 bases from J, the junction contained 9 bases not matched to a gene. The germline V gene has CDR1 SGHTA and CDR2 FQGTGA. CDR3 residues: CASSPGLGVNNEQFF. In DNA form, the CDR3 reads TGTGCCAGCAGCCCTGGACTAGGGGTGAACAATGAGCAGTTCTTC.

The chain combines TRBV29-1 with TRBJ1-1; D is unresolved. V gave up 8 bases and J gave up 1 base, with 14 bases separating them. Germline values: CDR1 SQVTM, CDR2 ANQGSEA. CDR3 size: 13 residues. The CDR3 DNA reads as TGCAGCTCCTCTGAAGCGGGGAACACTGAAGCTTTCTTT. Protein: CSSSEAGNTEAFF.

This clonotype was observed a few times. The chain uses TRBV12-3 or TRBV12-4 and TRBJ2-1, with 7 bases that match TRBD2. The CDR3 loop spans 13 amino acids. V lost 8 bases and J lost 7; bases outside the gene matches: 8. The CDR3 region has the DNA TGTGCCAGCCTGAGAGCTAGCGGAAATGAGCAGTTCTTC. Protein: CASLRASGNEQFF.

The V and J genes are TRBV5-5 and TRBJ1-5; 11 bases agree with TRBD1. With V trimmed by 5 bases and J by 4 bases, 8 bases remained unmatched. The CDR3 is 16 residues long. Germline CDR1 and CDR2: SGHKS and YYEKEE (reference sequence). The CDR3 sequence: CASSPAGTGGNQPQHF. The DNA for the CDR3 is TGTGCCAGCAGTCCCGCCGGGACAGGGGGAAATCAGCCCCAGCATTTT.

This chain uses TRBV15 with TRBJ2-1, with TRBD1 matching over 7 bases. Germline-derived CDR1 and CDR2 are LNHNV and YYDKDF (reference sequence). The ends lost 0 bases at V and 4 bases at J; junction bases unmatched: 3. The CDR3 contains 15 residues. CDR3 protein: CATSRDGTEYNEQFF. The DNA for the CDR3 is TGTGCCACCAGCAGAGATGGGACAGAATACAATGAGCAGTTCTTC.

The V gene is TRBV5-4, the J gene TRBJ2-3; TRBD2 matches at 11 bases. Per germline, CDR1 SGHNT and CDR2 YYREEE (reference sequence). The CDR3 extends over 19 amino acids. The ends lost 0 bases at V and 8 bases at J; junction bases unmatched: 17. CDR3: CASSLVGLAARSIRSTQYF. For the CDR3, the DNA is TGTGCCAGCAGCTTGGTGGGACTAGCGGCCCGGTCGATACGGAGTACGCAGTATTTT.

This clonotype was recorded only once. The chain uses TRBV7-2 and TRBJ1-1, with 10 bases fitting TRBD1. The ends lost 1 base at V and 6 bases at J; junction bases unmatched: 5. Germline-derived CDR1 and CDR2 are SGHTA and FQGNSA. The CDR3 has 15 amino acids. The CDR3 spells CASSLGQGASAEAFF. In DNA form, the CDR3 reads TGTGCCAGCAGCTTAGGACAGGGGGCGTCGGCTGAAGCTTTCTTT.

This chain joins TRBV20-1 and TRBJ2-7, with D perhaps being TRBD1 or TRBD2 (5 bases each). Germline CDR1 is DFQATT and CDR2 is SNEGSKA (reference sequence). The CDR3 is 14 amino acids. V was shortened by 6 bases and J by 0 bases, with 15 bases between the two germline ends. Here the CDR3 DNA reads TGCAGTGCCCACTTGGGGGACGCCTCCTACGAGCAGTACTTC. Amino acids: CSAHLGDASYEQYF.

This clonotype has more than one count but fewer than ten. The chain links TRBV6-5 to TRBJ2-5, with D maybe TRBD2 (5 bases). The CDR3 sequence is 14 residues long. V was cut by 6 bases and J by 2 bases, with 13 bases left in between. CDR1 is MNHEY and CDR2 is SVGAGI in the germline V gene. CDR3 nucleotide sequence: TGTGCCAGCAGCAGCACCGGGAAGCAAGAGACCCAGTACTTC. Residues: CASSSTGKQETQYF.

This clonotype came up a few times. CDR3 in DNA: TGCAGTGCTTTGTACGGTACATTGGATGAGCAGTTCTTC. It specifies CSALYGTLDEQFF. The chain is built from TRBV20-1 and TRBJ2-1; D not certain. This CDR3 contains 13 residues. V was shortened by 5 bases and J by 8 bases, with 16 bases between the two germline ends. CDR1 DFQATT and CDR2 SNEGSKA come from the germline V gene (reference sequence).

This clonotype was seen only a few times. This chain links TRBV7-9 with TRBJ2-7; 10 bases agree with TRBD1. With V trimmed by 1 base and J by 2 bases, 11 bases remained unmatched. Germline loops: CDR1 SEHNR, CDR2 FQNEAQ (reference sequence). The CDR3 is 18 amino acids. CDR3 nucleotides: TGTGCCAGCAGCTTAGGGGACAGGGGTCCCATCCTTCCCTACGAGCAGTACTTC. Translating gives CASSLGDRGPILPYEQYF.

This clonotype was detected only a few times. The chain carries TRBV4-1 and TRBJ2-5, with D possibly being TRBD1 or TRBD2 (7 bases each). The germline gives CDR1 MGHRA, CDR2 YSYEKL. The CDR3 extends over 17 amino acids. The V end was cut by 5 bases, the J end by 1 base, with 20 bases between. The CDR3 nucleotides are TGCGCCAGCAGCTGGCGAGCAGGGGGGGGCGGCCAAGAGACCCAGTACTTC. Protein sequence: CASSWRAGGGGQETQYF.

At least ten counts were recorded for this clonotype. The chain links TRBV7-3 to TRBJ2-1; TRBD2 matches at 9 bases. J gave up 6 bases and V 2 bases, and 2 bases lay outside the gene matches. This CDR3 is 14 amino acids long. CDR1 is SGHTA, CDR2 FQGTGA, per germline. This CDR3 reads CASSLAGGVNEQFF. CDR3 DNA sequence: TGTGCCAGCAGCTTAGCGGGGGGGGTCAATGAGCAGTTCTTC.

The table lists this clonotype with a few counts. The chain links TRBV4-1 to TRBJ2-2, with D perhaps TRBD1 or TRBD2 (5 bases each). Trimming removed 3 bases from V and 7 bases from J, with 15 bases in between. Germline V gene lookup returns CDR1 MGHRA and CDR2 YSYEKL. The CDR3 is made up of 15 amino acids. The CDR3 coding sequence is TGCGCCAGCAGCCACCGGGACCGACGTCGCGGGGAGCTGTTTTTT. It yields the protein CASSHRDRRRGELFF.

This clonotype was counted many times. The chain recombines TRBV7-9 with TRBJ2-1; a weak D match, TRBD2 (6 bases). The germline V gene encodes CDR1 SEHNR and CDR2 FQNEAQ (reference sequence). Trimming removed 5 bases at V and 5 bases at J, with 13 bases between. CDR3 length equals 14 residues. The CDR3 nucleotides are TGTGCCAGCAGCCCAGGAGGGACCCACAATGAGCAGTTCTTC. The encoded protein is CASSPGGTHNEQFF.

This clonotype occurred a few times. This chain joins TRBV7-9 and TRBJ2-7, with 12 nucleotides matching TRBD2. Trimming at V came to 5 bases and at J to 5 bases, leaving 7 bases not matched to a gene. Germline assignment: CDR1 SEHNR and CDR2 FQNEAQ (reference sequence). CDR3 length equals 15 residues. The CDR3 region has the DNA TGTGCCAGCAGCCAAAGACTAGCGGGAGATGACGAGCAGTACTTC. Translation gives CASSQRLAGDDEQYF.

This clonotype was seen a few times. V usage is TRBV7-9 and J usage is TRBJ1-6; 10 nucleotides line up with TRBD1. J was trimmed by 9 bases and V by 5 bases; bases with no gene match: 4. The germline CDR1 and CDR2 sequences are SEHNR and FQNEAQ (reference sequence). The CDR3 is 14 residues long. In DNA form, the CDR3 reads TGTGCCAGCAGCAGGGACAGGGGCGGTTCACCCCTCCACTTT. It translates to CASSRDRGGSPLHF.

This clonotype was seen repeatedly, ten times or more. The chain joins TRBV3-1 to TRBJ2-1; 11 bases match TRBD2. The V gene end was trimmed by 4 bases and the J gene end by 4 bases; junction bases not matched to a gene: 6. CDR3 length: 16 residues. Germline values: CDR1 LGHDT, CDR2 YNNKEL (reference sequence). The CDR3 bases are TGTGCCAGCAGCCCTGGCGGGACTAGCGGATACAATGAGCAGTTCTTC. This sequence encodes CASSPGGTSGYNEQFF.

The chain carries TRBV6-5 and TRBJ1-6, with D unclear. Trimming stripped 8 bases from V and 7 bases from J, with 12 bases between. The CDR3 contains 13 residues. CDR1 is MNHEY, CDR2 SVGAGI, per germline. The CDR3 region has the DNA TGTGCCAGCGCTACAGTGGAGAATTCACCCCTCCACTTT. Protein sequence: CASATVENSPLHF.

Points on this clonotype: Its ends do not fully match the called genes, so a read error is possible. The chain employs TRBV7-7 and TRBJ2-1; D unresolved. The CDR3 is made up of 13 amino acids. CDR1 is SSHAT and CDR2 is FNYEAQ in the germline V gene (reference sequence). CDR3 sequence: CASSPQNSHEQFF. CDR3 bases: TGTGCTAGCAGCCCCCAGAATAGCCATGAGCAGTTCTTC.

The rearrangement joins TRBV12-3 or TRBV12-4 to TRBJ1-1; D gene uncertain. The CDR3 consists of 11 residues. Trimming took off 7 bases at V and 6 bases at J, with 9 bases between the two ends. The CDR3 protein is CASTRFSEAFF. The CDR3 nucleotides read TGTGCCAGCACTCGTTTCTCTGAAGCTTTCTTT.

The rearrangement links TRBV14 to TRBJ2-7; D gene uncertain. Trimming removed 6 bases at V and 2 bases at J, with 14 bases between. The CDR3 runs 14 residues. Per germline, CDR1 SGHDN and CDR2 FVKESK. The CDR3 sequence: CASSFIGTTYEQYF. The CDR3, as DNA: TGTGCCAGCAGTTTTATCGGTACGACCTACGAGCAGTACTTC.

V usage is TRBV20-1 and J usage is TRBJ1-1; D remains unclear. In germline, CDR1 is DFQATT, CDR2 SNEGSKA (reference sequence). Trimming removed 1 base from V and 1 base from J, with 7 bases in between. The CDR3 has 13 residues. Here the CDR3 DNA reads TGCAGTGCTAGAGTAAGGACGAACACTGAAGCTTTCTTT. Protein product: CSARVRTNTEAFF.

This clonotype has ten or more counts. The chain couples TRBV4-2 to TRBJ2-3; TRBD2 agrees at 10 bases. Trimming removed 0 bases from V and 0 bases from J; junction bases left unmatched: 0. The CDR3 loop spans 16 amino acids. Per germline, CDR1 LGHNA and CDR2 YNFKEQ. Here the CDR3 reads CASSQELAGSTDTQYF. The CDR3 DNA reads as TGTGCCAGCAGCCAAGAACTAGCGGGGAGCACAGATACGCAGTATTTT.

V and J are TRBV7-2 and TRBJ2-5; TRBD2 agrees at 7 bases. Germline V CDR1 and CDR2: SGHTA, FQGNSA. This CDR3 has 15 amino acids. V lost 0 bases, J lost 1 base, and 2 bases stayed unmatched. This CDR3 reads CASSLARGFQETQYF. The CDR3 region has the DNA TGTGCCAGCAGCTTAGCGCGGGGGTTCCAAGAGACCCAGTACTTC.